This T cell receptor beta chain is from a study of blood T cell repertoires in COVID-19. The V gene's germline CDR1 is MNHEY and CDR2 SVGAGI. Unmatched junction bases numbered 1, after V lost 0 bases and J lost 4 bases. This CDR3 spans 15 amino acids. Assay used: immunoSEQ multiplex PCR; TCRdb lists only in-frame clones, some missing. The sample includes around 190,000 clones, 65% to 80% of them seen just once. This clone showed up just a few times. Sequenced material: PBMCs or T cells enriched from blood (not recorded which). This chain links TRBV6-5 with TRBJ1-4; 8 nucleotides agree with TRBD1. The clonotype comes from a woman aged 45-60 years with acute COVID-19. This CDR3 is CASSYSGQVNEKLFF. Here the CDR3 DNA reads TGTGCCAGCAGTTACTCGGGACAGGTTAATGAAAAACTGTTTTTT.